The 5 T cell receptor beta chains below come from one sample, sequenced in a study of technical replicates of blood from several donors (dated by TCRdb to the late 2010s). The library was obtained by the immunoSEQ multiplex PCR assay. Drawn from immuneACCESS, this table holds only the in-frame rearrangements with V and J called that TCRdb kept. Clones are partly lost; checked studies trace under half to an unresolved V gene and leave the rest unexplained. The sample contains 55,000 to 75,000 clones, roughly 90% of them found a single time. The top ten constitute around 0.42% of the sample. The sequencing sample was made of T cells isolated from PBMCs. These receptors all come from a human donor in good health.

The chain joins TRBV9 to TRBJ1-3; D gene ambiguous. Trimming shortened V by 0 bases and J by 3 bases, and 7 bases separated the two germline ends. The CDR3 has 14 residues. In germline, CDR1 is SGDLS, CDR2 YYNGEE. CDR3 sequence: CASSVAEVGNTIYF. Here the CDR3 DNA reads TGTGCCAGCAGCGTAGCGGAGGTTGGAAACACCATATATTTT.

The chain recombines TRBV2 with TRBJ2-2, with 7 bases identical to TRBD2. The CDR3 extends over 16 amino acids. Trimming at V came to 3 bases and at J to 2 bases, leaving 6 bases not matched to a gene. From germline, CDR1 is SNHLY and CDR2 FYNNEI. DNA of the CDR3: TGTGCCAGCAGTGAGGATGCTAGCGGAAACACCGGGGAGCTGTTTTTT. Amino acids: CASSEDASGNTGELFF.

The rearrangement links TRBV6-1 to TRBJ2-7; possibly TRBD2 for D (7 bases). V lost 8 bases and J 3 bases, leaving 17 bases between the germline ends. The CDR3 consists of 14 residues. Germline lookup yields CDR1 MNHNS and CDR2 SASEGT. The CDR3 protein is CASRDGGGIYEQYF. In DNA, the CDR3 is TGTGCCAGCCGCGACGGCGGGGGCATCTACGAGCAGTACTTC.

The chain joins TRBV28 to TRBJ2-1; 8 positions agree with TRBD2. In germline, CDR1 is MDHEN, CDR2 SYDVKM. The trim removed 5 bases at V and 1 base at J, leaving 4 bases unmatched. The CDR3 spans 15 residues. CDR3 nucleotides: TGTGCCAGCAGTGTAAGCGGGGGATCCTACAATGAGCAGTTCTTC. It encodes CASSVSGGSYNEQFF.

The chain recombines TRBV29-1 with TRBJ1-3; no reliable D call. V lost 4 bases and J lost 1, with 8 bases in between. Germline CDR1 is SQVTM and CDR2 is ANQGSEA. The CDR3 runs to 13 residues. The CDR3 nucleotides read TGCAGCGTTGTGTCCGGGTCTGGAAACACCATATATTTT. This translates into CSVVSGSGNTIYF.